The 22 T cell receptor beta chains below were found in one sample sequenced in a study of shared clonotypes between healthy human individuals. Sequenced by immunoSEQ multiplex PCR; TCRdb stores in-frame clones only, minus some. The table records some 2 million clones, 90% to 95% of them present only once. The sequencing input was naive CD4+ T cells sorted from blood. Subset denoted: CD45RA+ positively selected. These receptors all come from a young man in good health.

This sequence joins TRBV7-2 and TRBJ2-4; D not resolved. The CDR3 spans 12 residues. Germline lookup yields CDR1 SGHTA and CDR2 FQGNSA. V gave up 1 base and J gave up 6 bases, with 4 bases separating them. In nucleotides, the CDR3 is TGTGCCAGCAGCTTAGGACTAAACATTCAGTACTTC. Its protein is CASSLGLNIQYF.

The gene calls are TRBV29-1 and TRBJ1-1; the D is unclear. The ends were cut back, 2 bases at V and 1 base at J, with 11 bases in the middle. Germline V lookup: CDR1 SQVTM, CDR2 ANQGSEA. This CDR3 comprises 14 residues. This CDR3 reads CSVELRLWNTEAFF. As DNA, the CDR3 is TGCAGCGTTGAATTGAGACTCTGGAACACTGAAGCTTTCTTT.

J is TRBJ2-5 and V is TRBV7-9; D is ambiguous. V was shortened by 5 bases and J by 2 bases, with 15 bases between the two germline ends. CDR3 length: 15 amino acids. Germline CDR1 SEHNR, CDR2 FQNEAQ (reference sequence). CDR3 bases: TGTGCCAGCAGCCCTTTGGACCGCAGTCAAGAGACCCAGTACTTC. It codes for CASSPLDRSQETQYF.

Only one count was recorded for this clone. A read error may account for a junction end that differs from germline. The chain carries TRBV7-7 and TRBJ2-7, with TRBD2 matching 7 bases. The CDR3 extends over 15 amino acids. Germline assignment: CDR1 SSHAT and CDR2 FNYEAQ (reference sequence). CDR3 sequence (DNA): TGTGCTAGCAGCTTAGGGGAGGGCAGCTCCTACGAGCAGTACTTC. Protein product: CASSLGEGSSYEQYF.

The chain couples TRBV30 to TRBJ1-1, with TRBD1 matching 7 bases. Germline V gene sequence: CDR1 GTSNPN, CDR2 SVGIG (reference sequence). The CDR3 is 13 residues long. Trimming at V came to 5 bases and at J to 4 bases, leaving 7 bases not matched to a gene. CDR3 residues: CAWDTAGGTEAFF. DNA of the CDR3: TGTGCCTGGGATACCGCAGGGGGCACTGAAGCTTTCTTT.

This chain connects TRBV10-3 to TRBJ2-2, with D unresolved. V was clipped by 8 bases and J by 7 bases, with 11 bases between them. The germline V gene encodes CDR1 ENHRY and CDR2 SYGVKD. This CDR3 is 12 amino acids long. Here the CDR3 reads CAIAPIVGELFF. Written as DNA, the CDR3 is TGTGCCATCGCCCCCATTGTCGGGGAGCTGTTTTTT.

The genes are TRBV28 and TRBJ2-4; 13 positions agree with TRBD2. The V gene's germline CDR1 is MDHEN and CDR2 SYDVKM. Germline trimming cut 3 bases from V and 3 bases from J; bases unmatched to any gene: 8. The CDR3 has 18 amino acids. In nucleotides, the CDR3 is TGTGCCAGCAGTTTCGGACTAGCGGGGGAACTGGGCAAAAACATTCAGTACTTC. Its protein product is CASSFGLAGELGKNIQYF.

The chain is built from TRBV18 and TRBJ1-4; TRBD1 matches 8 bases. Germline V gives CDR1 KGHSH, CDR2 LQKENI. J lost 4 bases, V lost 3 bases, and 7 bases had no gene match. The CDR3 totals 16 residues. The CDR3 protein is CASSPLGQGFNEKLFF. CDR3 nucleotides: TGTGCCAGCTCACCGCTCGGACAGGGCTTTAATGAAAAACTGTTTTTT.

V and J are TRBV21-1 and TRBJ2-5. TRBV21-1 corresponds to a pseudogene. This CDR3 spans 13 amino acids. DNA of the CDR3: TGTGCCAGCAGCAAAGTTGGGTGGGAGACCCAGTACTTC. Translated: CASSKVGWETQYF.

The V call is TRBV27, the J call TRBJ1-1; 7 bases align to TRBD1. The CDR3 loop spans 14 amino acids. From germline, CDR1 is MNHEY and CDR2 SMNVEV (reference sequence). V gave up 6 bases and J gave up 5 bases; unmatched junction bases: 9. CDR3 region: CASSPTGKLTEAFF. The CDR3 DNA reads TGTGCCAGCAGCCCGACAGGGAAGTTGACTGAAGCTTTCTTT.

The chain uses TRBV6-1 and TRBJ1-6; no clear D. The V end lost 7 bases, the J end lost 14 bases, and 15 bases lay between the germline ends. Germline V lookup: CDR1 MNHNS, CDR2 SASEGT. The CDR3 loop spans 12 amino acids. The CDR3 region has the DNA TGTGCCAGCAATTTTAAGGTTTCTTCCCTCCACTTT. Translation gives CASNFKVSSLHF.

V and J are TRBV9 and TRBJ2-1; 7 positions match TRBD1. Trimming cost V 3 bases and J 8 bases; bases outside gene matches: 8. This CDR3 is 14 amino acids long. Looked up from germline, CDR1 is SGDLS and CDR2 is YYNGEE. CDR3: CASSAGTARHEQFF. The CDR3 bases are TGTGCCAGCAGCGCAGGGACAGCCAGACATGAGCAGTTCTTC.

A remark on this clone: Other DNA sequences from this sample encode an identical CDR3 as well. The V call is TRBV6-5, the J call TRBJ1-2, with D maybe TRBD1 (5 bases). CDR3 length: 12 residues. Trimming removed 5 bases at V and 3 bases at J, with 7 bases between. The V gene's germline CDR1 is MNHEY and CDR2 SVGAGI. This CDR3 is CASSGGDYGYTF. CDR3 in DNA: TGTGCCAGCAGTGGGGGGGACTATGGCTACACCTTC.

The V and J genes are TRBV28 and TRBJ1-5; possibly TRBD1 for D (6 bases). CDR1 MDHEN and CDR2 SYDVKM come from the germline V gene. Trimming stripped 4 bases from V and 4 bases from J, with 11 bases between. The CDR3 extends over 14 amino acids. In nucleotides, the CDR3 is TGTGCCAGCAGTTCTGAACAGGGTAATCAGCCCCAGCATTTT. Its translation: CASSSEQGNQPQHF.

The chain joins TRBV10-1 to TRBJ2-3; D may correspond to TRBD1 or TRBD2 (6 bases each). Germline CDR1 and CDR2: WNHNN and SYGVQD (reference sequence). Between the trimmed V and J ends, which lost 4 bases and 6 bases, there was a span of 14 bases. The CDR3 contains 14 residues. The CDR3 coding sequence is TGCGCCAGCAGTGTGGGGGGCGTCCATGATACGCAGTATTTT. It is translated as CASSVGGVHDTQYF.

Concerning this clone itself: One base away lies a much larger clone, so this may be a sequencing read error. Other DNA variants within this sample encode the same CDR3. V and J are TRBV7-2 and TRBJ2-7, with D possibly being TRBD1 or TRBD2 (5 bases each). Per germline, CDR1 SGHTA and CDR2 FQGNSA. V was pared by 0 bases and J by 3 bases, with 6 bases between. CDR3 length: 13 residues. The CDR3 nucleotides are TGTGCCAGCAGCTTAGCGGGGGTCTACGAGCAGTACTTC. This gives the protein CASSLAGVYEQYF.

This chain joins TRBV28 and TRBJ1-5, with D possibly matching TRBD1 (5 bases). Per germline, CDR1 MDHEN and CDR2 SYDVKM. CDR3 length: 15 residues. V lost 6 bases and J 7 bases, leaving 19 bases between the germline ends. CDR3 amino acids: CASRAGTGGIQPQHF. In nucleotides, the CDR3 is TGTGCCAGCAGGGCGGGAACAGGAGGAATCCAGCCCCAGCATTTT.

The genes are TRBV5-4 and TRBJ1-2; 11 bases fit TRBD1. V dropped 3 bases and J dropped 7; count of bases not matched to a gene: 5. Germline V CDR1 and CDR2: SGHNT, YYREEE (reference sequence). This CDR3 is 14 amino acids long. DNA of the CDR3: TGTGCCAGCAGCTATGGACAGGGGGCGACTGGCTACACCTTC. This translates into CASSYGQGATGYTF.

V and J are TRBV6-5 and TRBJ1-1; D is perhaps TRBD1 (5 bases). V was trimmed by 6 bases and J by 6 bases, leaving 17 bases between them. This CDR3 region has 14 residues. In germline, CDR1 is MNHEY, CDR2 SVGAGI. Here the CDR3 DNA reads TGTGCCAGCAGGGATTGGGACTTGGGGGCTGAAGCTTTCTTT. Protein: CASRDWDLGAEAFF.

The rearrangement uses TRBV7-2 and TRBJ1-5, with D unresolved. This CDR3 spans 15 amino acids. Trimming pared 5 bases from V and 1 base from J, leaving 12 bases between. Germline V gene data show CDR1 as SGHTA and CDR2 as FQGNSA. This chain's CDR3 is CASSRVGPSNQPQHF. The CDR3 nucleotides read TGTGCCAGCAGCCGCGTCGGTCCCAGCAATCAGCCCCAGCATTTT.

The rearrangement links TRBV18 to TRBJ1-1, with TRBD1 matching 7 bases. Germline values: CDR1 KGHSH, CDR2 LQKENI. This CDR3 has 16 amino acids. The V segment lost 3 bases and the J segment 3 bases; nucleotides outside the gene matches: 10. Here the CDR3 reads CASSPSWTGTYTEAFF. In nucleotides, the CDR3 is TGTGCCAGCTCACCTTCTTGGACAGGTACCTACACTGAAGCTTTCTTT.

The chain recombines TRBV10-3 with TRBJ2-5; D ambiguous. The germline V gene has CDR1 ENHRY and CDR2 SYGVKD. The CDR3 has 13 amino acids. The ends were cut back, 2 bases at V and 3 bases at J, with 7 bases in the middle. In DNA form, the CDR3 reads TGTGCCATCAGTGAGGGAACTAAAGAGACCCAGTACTTC. This encodes CAISEGTKETQYF.